This T cell receptor (beta chain) was captured in a study of human T cells and chemical hapten exposure. Study background: Patch tests delivered 0.01% DPC to the upper back and were evaluated at 6 days. General study findings and limits: Sensitization with DPC brought no change to TCRs above 1 in 1000 in frequency.

Trimming pared 3 bases from V and 7 bases from J, leaving 11 bases between. CDR1 MNHEY and CDR2 SMNVEV come from the germline V gene (reference sequence). This CDR3 contains 13 residues. Unique molecular identifiers were attached to individual cDNA molecules within the library. TCRdb independently ran MiXCR on the RACE reads; one entry per CDR3 protein. The repertoire has about 260,000 distinct CDR3 sequences, 7.5% to 10% of them found once; the top ten carry over 2%. Time point reported: pre-sensitization, week 0. Stated treatment: therapeutic diphenylcyclopropenone sensitization with weekly scalp DPC. This clonotype was recorded a few times. The antigen is unknown.

This receptor was obtained from a woman between 35 and 50 years old with alopecia areata. Some clones in this sample may be carry-over from other donors' samples. Source: whole blood, taken in connection with sensitization to the hapten diphenylcyclopropenone (DPC). The gene calls are TRBV27 and TRBJ2-3, with D maybe TRBD2 (6 bases). In nucleotides, the CDR3 is TGTGCCAGCAGTTTCTCGGGAGTAAATACGCAGTATTTT. Amino acids: CASSFSGVNTQYF.